The clone carrying this T cell receptor beta chain was picked up many times. Antigen specificity is unknown. V was pared by 5 bases and J by 5 bases, with 12 bases between. The CDR3 is made up of 14 amino acids. This sample was taken from a study of identical twins. Overall study results and limits: Zero-insertion results could be subject to partial confounding by invariant MAIT and iNKT cells.

A universal primer site was added by template switching, and unique molecular identifiers were carried by the cDNA. From the 5' RACE reads, TCRdb called clonotypes with MiXCR, one entry per CDR3 protein. Of 400,000 to 500,000 distinct CDR3 sequences listed, roughly an eighth were seen once; the top ten hold approximately 1%. These data are also associated with another study on yellow fever vaccine responses in identical twins.

The chain links TRBV12-3 or TRBV12-4 to TRBJ1-4, with D possibly matching TRBD1 (5 bases). This clonotype originated in a woman under 30 in good health. Sequencing was done on a sample of CD4+ T cells sorted from blood. CDR3 loop: CASSRGGGNEKLFF. The DNA for the CDR3 is TGTGCCAGCAGTAGGGGAGGTGGGAATGAAAAACTGTTTTTT.